Below are 9 T cell receptor beta chains sequenced from a single sample in a study of metastatic and nonmetastatic thyroid tumors (dated by TCRdb to about 2020). None of the patients had been given any treatment before thyroid surgery. Libraries were built with PCR. Instrument used: Illumina HiSeq 4000. TCRdb reran the public reads through fastp at Q25 and MiXCR, keeping productive beta chains. In all, the sample holds some 16,000 clones, and 12% of those were seen once. Of the sample, approximately 16% is held by the ten largest clones. Sequencing input: tumor tissue. The receptors were gathered from a female donor with papillary thyroid cancer or a benign thyroid nodule (not recorded which). Some clones in this sample may be carry-over from other donors' samples.

This clone was seen repeatedly, ten times or more. CDR3 residues: CSAGGTGNEKLFF. In nucleotides, the CDR3 is TGCAGTGCCGGCGGGACGGGTAATGAAAAACTGTTTTTT. The chain combines TRBV20-1 with TRBJ1-4; maybe TRBD1 (5 bases). Per the germline V gene, CDR1 is DFQATT and CDR2 is SNEGSKA (reference sequence). The CDR3 contains 13 residues. V lost 6 bases and J 4 bases, leaving 12 bases between the germline ends.

This clone was recorded many times. The gene calls are TRBV15 and TRBJ1-5; 7 bases are a match to TRBD1. CDR3 length: 15 amino acids. V gave up 6 bases and J gave up 4 bases; unmatched junction bases: 9. Germline assignment: CDR1 LNHNV and CDR2 YYDKDF (reference sequence). The CDR3 coding sequence is TGTGCCACCAGTAAAGACAGGGTAGTAAATCAGCCCCAGCATTTT. Amino acid sequence: CATSKDRVVNQPQHF.

This clone showed up many times. The V and J genes are TRBV5-1 and TRBJ2-2, with a possible D match to TRBD2 (5 bases). Between the trimmed V and J ends, which lost 6 bases and 0 bases, there was a span of 9 bases. Germline lookup yields CDR1 SGHRS and CDR2 YFSETQ. The CDR3 is 14 amino acids. The CDR3 loop reads CASTAGTNTGELFF. Here the CDR3 DNA reads TGCGCCAGCACGGCCGGGACGAACACCGGGGAGCTGTTTTTT.

This clone was recorded many times. CDR3: CSARDRFLGGYTF. CDR3 sequence (DNA): TGCAGTGCTAGAGATCGGTTCCTCGGCGGCTACACCTTC. The chain recombines TRBV20-1 with TRBJ1-2, with D uncertain. V was pared by 0 bases and J by 8 bases, with 13 bases between. The CDR3 spans 13 residues. Germline loops: CDR1 DFQATT, CDR2 SNEGSKA (reference sequence).

In its sample, this clone was seen many times. V gene TRBV9 combines with J gene TRBJ2-5; a possible D gene is TRBD1 (5 bases). The V gene's germline CDR1 is SGDLS and CDR2 YYNGEE. The CDR3 totals 14 residues. V was trimmed by 4 bases and J by 4 bases, leaving 14 bases between them. This chain's CDR3 is CASSFRQGRETQYF. CDR3 in DNA: TGTGCCAGCAGCTTTCGCCAGGGAAGAGAGACCCAGTACTTC. The variable domain in full, with the rest retrieved from reference TRBV9 and TRBJ2-5, is DSGVTQTPKHLITATGQRVTLRCSPRSGDLSVYWYQQSLDQGLQFLIQYYNGEERAKGNILERFSAQQFPDLHSELNLSSLELGDSALYFCASSFRQGRETQYFGPGTRLLVL.

The sample holds many counts of this clone. V usage is TRBV24-1 and J usage is TRBJ2-4; no clear D gene. CDR3 size: 14 residues. Germline V gives CDR1 KGHDR, CDR2 SFDVKD. V was clipped by 2 bases and J by 2 bases, with 6 bases between them. The CDR3, as DNA: TGTGCCACCAGTGATTGGATCACCAAAAACATTCAGTACTTC. Its protein is CATSDWITKNIQYF.

In its sample, this clone was seen many times. The V gene is TRBV27, the J gene TRBJ1-2; D not certain. Germline V lookup: CDR1 MNHEY, CDR2 SMNVEV (reference sequence). There are 13 residues in the CDR3. V was clipped by 6 bases and J by 0 bases, with 8 bases between them. The CDR3 DNA follows: TGTGCCAGCAGGGTCAGAGCTAACTATGGCTACACCTTC. Translation: CASRVRANYGYTF.

The table lists this clone with a few counts. The chain combines TRBV6-1 with TRBJ1-3; no clear D. Per the germline V gene, CDR1 is MNHNS and CDR2 is SASEGT. This CDR3 region has 15 residues. V was pared by 6 bases and J by 1 base, with 13 bases between. In nucleotides, the CDR3 is TGTGCCAGCAGACAGAGCGCGGGTTCTGGAAACACCATATATTTT. It codes for CASRQSAGSGNTIYF.

As to this clone: Being one base from a much bigger clone, this may be a read error. This sample also contains other DNA sequences that code for the same CDR3. This rearrangement joins TRBV7-9 to TRBJ2-5; no firm D call. The CDR3 runs to 11 residues. Germline V gene lookup returns CDR1 SEHNR and CDR2 FQNEAQ (reference sequence). CDR3 region: CASSRSETQYF. The CDR3 nucleotides are TGTGCCAGCAGTCGGAGCGAGACCCAGTACTTT.